Given below is one T cell receptor (beta chain) in context. As originally analysed: The assay estimated nucleated cells by amplifying reference gene primers. Sequenced by immunoSEQ multiplex PCR; TCRdb stores in-frame clones only, minus some. That table gives V, J and clone size, and the DNA gave D and trimming. Of 250,000 to 300,000 clones in the sample, 88% were seen once. There are 13 residues in the CDR3. CDR1 and CDR2 from the germline V gene are LGHNT and FRNRAP. V lost 8 bases, J lost 7 bases, and 15 bases lay in between. The data stem from a study of blood T cell repertoires in COVID-19. About the research overall: Spain, Italy and the United States supplied samples that represented acute and convalescent COVID-19. Nucleic acid was either cDNA or gDNA, and it came from T cells, B-cell-depleted T cells, or PBMCs.

The sequenced material came from peripheral blood. This TCR was recovered from a woman aged 25 to 39 with acute or convalescent COVID-19. The chain recombines TRBV12-5 with TRBJ2-1, with a tentative D call TRBD2 (6 bases). CDR3 DNA sequence: TGTGCTAGTTGTAAGAGCGGGCCTAATGAGCAGTTCTTC. Residues: CASCKSGPNEQFF.